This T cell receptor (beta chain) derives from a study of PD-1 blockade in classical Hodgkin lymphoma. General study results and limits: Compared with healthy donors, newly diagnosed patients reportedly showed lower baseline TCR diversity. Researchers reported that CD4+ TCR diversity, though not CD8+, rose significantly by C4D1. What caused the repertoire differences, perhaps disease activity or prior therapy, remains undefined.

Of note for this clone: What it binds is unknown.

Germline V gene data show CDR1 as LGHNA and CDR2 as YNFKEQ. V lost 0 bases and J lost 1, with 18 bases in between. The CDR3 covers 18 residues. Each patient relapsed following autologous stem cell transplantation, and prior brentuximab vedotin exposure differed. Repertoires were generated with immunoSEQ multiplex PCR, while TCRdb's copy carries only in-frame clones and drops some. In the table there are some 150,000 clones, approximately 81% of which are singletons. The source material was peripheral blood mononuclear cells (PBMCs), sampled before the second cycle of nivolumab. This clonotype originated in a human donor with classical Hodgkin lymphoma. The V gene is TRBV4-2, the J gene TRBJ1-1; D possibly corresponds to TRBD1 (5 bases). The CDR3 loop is CASSQDEGGNRKNTEAFF. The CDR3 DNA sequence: TGTGCCAGCAGCCAAGATGAGGGAGGGAACAGGAAGAACACTGAAGCTTTCTTT.